The 30 T cell receptor beta chains below come from one sample, sequenced in a study of T cell responses to AZD1222 COVID-19 vaccine. Clones were read by immunoSEQ multiplex PCR, and TCRdb kept only the in-frame ones, dropping some. The table lists 68,000 or so clones, 60% to 85% of them singletons. The sequenced sample was peripheral blood, obtained on day 0 of AZD1222 vaccination. The receptor set was obtained from an adult in good health.

In its sample, this clone was seen once. The chain employs TRBV30 and TRBJ2-6; the D is unclear. Trimming took 2 bases from V and 2 from J, leaving 16 bases between them. The CDR3 has 17 residues. Germline-derived CDR1 and CDR2 are GTSNPN and SVGIG (reference sequence). CDR3 DNA: TGTGCCTGGAGTCGGTCTCTAGGATCCCCTGGGGCCAACGTCCTGACTTTC. Encoded protein: CAWSRSLGSPGANVLTF.

The chain carries TRBV4-3 and TRBJ2-3; possible D gene TRBD2, 5 bases. Germline CDR1 reads LGHNA; CDR2 reads YSLEER. Trimming removed 1 base from V and 1 base from J, with 6 bases in between. The CDR3 has 14 amino acids. CDR3 sequence (DNA): TGCGCCAGCAGCCAAGTGGGAGGCACAGATACGCAGTATTTT. Its translation: CASSQVGGTDTQYF.

The chain has TRBV27 and TRBJ2-3, with 8 bases matching TRBD2. The CDR3 is 16 residues long. The V segment lost 8 bases and the J segment 3 bases; nucleotides outside the gene matches: 13. The germline V gene has CDR1 MNHEY and CDR2 SMNVEV (reference sequence). This chain's CDR3 is CASGPSAGALTDTQYF. The CDR3 DNA follows: TGTGCCAGCGGCCCGTCAGCGGGGGCGCTAACAGATACGCAGTATTTT.

This clone has more than one count but fewer than ten. This chain connects TRBV28 to TRBJ1-2; the D gene is possibly TRBD1 (5 bases). The CDR3 has 13 residues. V lost 6 bases to trimming and J lost 4 bases, with 12 bases between them. Germline CDR1 reads MDHEN; CDR2 reads SYDVKM. The CDR3 loop is CASSRVFRYGYTF. The DNA for the CDR3 is TGTGCCAGCAGCAGGGTTTTTCGCTATGGCTACACCTTC.

The chain joins TRBV27 to TRBJ2-5; D may be TRBD1 (6 bases). The CDR3 is 14 amino acids. V gave up 6 bases and J gave up 9 bases, with 20 bases separating them. The V gene's germline CDR1 is MNHEY and CDR2 SMNVEV (reference sequence). CDR3 sequence reads: CASSRDGTAGAQYF. As DNA, the CDR3 is TGTGCCAGCAGCCGGGACGGAACCGCAGGGGCCCAGTACTTC.

The rearrangement links TRBV27 to TRBJ2-3, with D perhaps matching TRBD1 (5 bases). This CDR3 has 12 amino acids. V lost 3 bases, J lost 7 bases, and 8 bases lay in between. Germline V gene lookup returns CDR1 MNHEY and CDR2 SMNVEV (reference sequence). This chain's CDR3 is CASSLDINTQYF. CDR3 DNA: TGTGCCAGCAGTTTGGACATCAATACGCAGTATTTT.

The chain carries TRBV9 and TRBJ1-1; 7 bases line up with TRBD1. The CDR3 spans 15 residues. Germline loops: CDR1 SGDLS, CDR2 YYNGEE. V gave up 4 bases and J gave up 2 bases; unmatched junction bases: 8. The CDR3 sequence is CASSSAGQHNTEAFF. The CDR3 bases are TGTGCCAGCAGCTCCGCGGGACAGCACAACACTGAAGCTTTCTTT.

The V call is TRBV5-4, the J call TRBJ2-3; D gene ambiguous. The CDR3 runs 14 residues. CDR1 is SGHNT, CDR2 YYREEE, per germline (reference sequence). V lost 3 bases to trimming and J lost 1 base, with 9 bases between them. The CDR3 loop reads CASSSPSGTDTQYF. CDR3 bases: TGTGCCAGCAGCTCCCCGTCGGGCACAGATACGCAGTATTTT.

The chain is built from TRBV6-5 and TRBJ2-7; 7 bases fit TRBD1. V shed 9 bases and J 7 bases; nucleotides not matched to a gene: 15. The CDR3 runs to 14 residues. CDR1 is MNHEY, CDR2 SVGAGI, per germline. CDR3: CASINLDRSWEQYF. Written as DNA, the CDR3 is TGTGCCAGTATAAATCTGGACAGGAGTTGGGAGCAGTACTTC.

V gene TRBV7-6 combines with J gene TRBJ2-7, with a weak D call TRBD1 (6 bases). The V and J ends lost 4 bases and 3 bases respectively, with 13 bases between them. Germline-derived CDR1 and CDR2 are SGHVS and FNYEAQ. CDR3 length: 14 amino acids. CDR3 sequence reads: CASSSLDRNYEQYF. The CDR3 DNA follows: TGTGCCAGCAGCTCCCTTGACAGGAACTACGAGCAGTACTTC. The variable domain in full, with the rest retrieved from reference TRBV7-6 and TRBJ2-7, is GAGVSQSPRYKVTKRGQDVALRCDPISGHVSLYWYRQALGQGPEFLTYFNYEAQQDKSGLPNDRFSAERPEGSISTLTIQRTEQRDSAMYRCASSSLDRNYEQYFGPGTRLTVT.

The V and J genes are TRBV5-1 and TRBJ2-2; 7 nucleotides align to TRBD1. CDR3 length equals 15 residues. The trim removed 4 bases at V and 4 bases at J, leaving 7 bases unmatched. Germline V gene lookup returns CDR1 SGHRS and CDR2 YFSETQ. The CDR3 coding sequence is TGCGCCAGCAGCCACAGGGACAGAACCACCGGGGAGCTGTTTTTT. It encodes CASSHRDRTTGELFF.

This chain links TRBV11-3 with TRBJ2-2; no firm D call. The CDR3 spans 13 residues. Germline V gives CDR1 SGHNT, CDR2 YENEEA. Trimming shortened V by 4 bases and J by 6 bases, and 9 bases separated the two germline ends. The CDR3 loop is CASSSSRAGELFF. CDR3 bases: TGTGCCAGCAGCTCCTCGCGCGCCGGGGAGCTGTTTTTT.

This clone occurred a few times. V gene TRBV4-2 combines with J gene TRBJ2-7; D unresolved. This CDR3 has 16 residues. Between the trimmed V and J ends, which lost 0 bases and 2 bases, there was a span of 14 bases. Germline V lookup: CDR1 LGHNA, CDR2 YNFKEQ. CDR3 amino acids: CASSQEQQSLAYEQYF. In DNA, the CDR3 is TGTGCCAGCAGCCAAGAACAACAGAGTCTGGCCTACGAGCAGTACTTC.

The chain combines TRBV10-3 with TRBJ1-2; D ambiguous. The germline CDR1 and CDR2 sequences are ENHRY and SYGVKD. The V and J ends lost 0 bases and 4 bases respectively, with 12 bases between them. This CDR3 has 15 amino acids. The CDR3 spells CAISESREVGYGYTF. The CDR3 DNA follows: TGTGCCATCAGTGAGTCTCGGGAGGTTGGCTATGGCTACACCTTC.

The chain employs TRBV12-3 or TRBV12-4 and TRBJ1-2; TRBD1 matches at 7 bases. The V and J ends lost 6 bases and 6 bases, in that order; junction bases with no gene match: 7. This CDR3 region has 13 residues. The CDR3 protein is CASSPDREDGYTF. In DNA, the CDR3 is TGTGCCAGCAGCCCCGACAGGGAGGATGGCTACACCTTC.

This chain uses TRBV4-3 with TRBJ1-3, with a tentative D call TRBD1 (6 bases). Germline CDR1 is LGHNA and CDR2 is YSLEER. This CDR3 has 15 residues. V was cut by 4 bases and J by 3 bases, with 13 bases left in between. Here the CDR3 reads CASSLRTESGNTIYF. DNA for the CDR3: TGCGCCAGCAGCCTCCGGACAGAAAGTGGAAACACCATATATTTT.

This rearrangement joins TRBV12-3 or TRBV12-4 to TRBJ1-1; TRBD1 is a possible D gene (6 bases). V was pared by 9 bases and J by 0 bases, with 11 bases between. The CDR3 extends over 13 amino acids. CDR3 nucleotides: TGTGCCAGTCGGGACACAATGAACACTGAAGCTTTCTTT. This translates into CASRDTMNTEAFF.

The V gene is TRBV30, the J gene TRBJ2-3; 7 nucleotides match TRBD2. The CDR3 runs to 19 residues. CDR1 and CDR2 from the germline V gene are GTSNPN and SVGIG (reference sequence). The J segment lost 10 bases and the V segment lost 0 bases, leaving 25 bases of the junction unmatched. In DNA, the CDR3 is TGTGCCTGGAGTGTAAGTCGGCCAGGCGGTCTGAAACCCCGGGGGGCGCAGTATTTT. It translates to CAWSVSRPGGLKPRGAQYF.

The rearrangement uses TRBV7-2 and TRBJ1-1; D may be TRBD1 (6 bases). V shed 2 bases and J shed 5 bases, with 12 bases lying between them. The germline V gene encodes CDR1 SGHTA and CDR2 FQGNSA. This CDR3 has 14 residues. The DNA for the CDR3 is TGTGCCAGCAGCTTATTGGGCAGGGGTACTGAAGCTTTCTTT. Protein product: CASSLLGRGTEAFF.

This chain links TRBV5-1 with TRBJ2-7; perhaps D is TRBD1 or TRBD2 (5 bases each). The V gene lost 4 bases and the J gene lost 1 base, with 12 bases spanning the gap. The CDR3 runs to 14 residues. The germline gives CDR1 SGHRS, CDR2 YFSETQ. The CDR3 DNA sequence: TGCGCCAGCAGCCCGGGACGGCCTTCCTACGAGCAGTACTTC. This encodes CASSPGRPSYEQYF. The complete variable domain, with remaining parts taken from reference TRBV5-1 and TRBJ2-7, reads KAGVTQTPRYLIKTRGQQVTLSCSPISGHRSVSWYQQTPGQGLQFLFEYFSETQRNKGNFPGRFSGRQFSNSRSEMNVSTLELGDSALYLCASSPGRPSYEQYFGPGTRLTVT.

The chain has TRBV18 and TRBJ2-1; a weak D match, TRBD2 (5 bases). Trimming cost V 5 bases and J 0 bases, with 5 bases left between them. Germline V gives CDR1 KGHSH, CDR2 LQKENI. The CDR3 covers 13 residues. The chain's CDR3 is CASSGSSYNEQFF. CDR3 in DNA: TGTGCCAGCTCAGGGAGCTCCTACAATGAGCAGTTCTTC.

The chain recombines TRBV2 with TRBJ1-5, with D hard to call. Trimming removed 2 bases from V and 1 base from J, with 9 bases in between. This CDR3 comprises 15 residues. Germline V lookup: CDR1 SNHLY, CDR2 FYNNEI. CDR3 sequence reads: CASSEIGRSNQPQHF. CDR3 DNA sequence: TGTGCCAGCAGTGAAATTGGCAGGAGCAATCAGCCCCAGCATTTT.

The chain's CDR3 is CASSPKTGWNTEAFF. Here the CDR3 DNA reads TGTGCCAGCAGCCCGAAGACAGGGTGGAACACTGAAGCTTTCTTT. V usage is TRBV9 and J usage is TRBJ1-1; 7 positions match TRBD1. Per the germline V gene, CDR1 is SGDLS and CDR2 is YYNGEE. Germline trimming cut 4 bases from V and 1 base from J; bases unmatched to any gene: 7. The CDR3 spans 15 residues.

The chain has TRBV11-2 and TRBJ2-7; TRBD2 matches 8 bases. The germline gives CDR1 SGHAT, CDR2 FQNNGV. V shed 5 bases and J 2 bases; nucleotides not matched to a gene: 17. The CDR3 contains 18 residues. The CDR3 spells CASSPHYLAGTATYEQYF. The CDR3 nucleotides are TGTGCCAGCAGCCCACATTACTTAGCGGGGACCGCTACCTACGAGCAGTACTTC. Using reference TRBV11-2 and TRBJ2-7 for the parts outside the CDR3, the full variable domain is EAGVAQSPRYKIIEKRQSVAFWCNPISGHATLYWYQQILGQGPKLLIQFQNNGVVDDSQLPKDRFSAERLKGVDSTLKIQPAKLEDSAVYLCASSPHYLAGTATYEQYFGPGTRLTVT.

The chain uses TRBV10-3 and TRBJ1-4; D is uncertain. Germline V gene sequence: CDR1 ENHRY, CDR2 SYGVKD. CDR3 length equals 14 residues. Trimming stripped 0 bases from V and 7 bases from J, with 9 bases between. The CDR3 region is CAISESGNLEKLFF. The CDR3 nucleotides are TGTGCCATCAGTGAGTCAGGGAATCTTGAAAAACTGTTTTTT.

V usage is TRBV2 and J usage is TRBJ1-2; TRBD1 agrees at 7 bases. V was pared by 5 bases and J by 4 bases, with 7 bases of the junction left unmatched. The CDR3 spans 14 residues. Germline CDR1 and CDR2: SNHLY and FYNNEI. Here the CDR3 DNA reads TGTGCCAGCAGTCTACGCGGGACAGCCTATGGCTACACCTTC. Protein sequence: CASSLRGTAYGYTF.

V and J are TRBV30 and TRBJ1-2; no clear D. Looked up from germline, CDR1 is GTSNPN and CDR2 is SVGIG (reference sequence). The CDR3 has 11 residues. Trimming removed 0 bases at V and 7 bases at J, with 6 bases between. CDR3 protein: CAWSVGSGYTF. As DNA, the CDR3 is TGTGCCTGGAGTGTAGGTTCTGGCTACACCTTC.

J is TRBJ1-1 and V is TRBV10-2; D not resolved. CDR3 length: 16 residues. Germline V gene lookup returns CDR1 WSHSY and CDR2 SAAADI. Trimming pared 5 bases from V and 0 bases from J, leaving 16 bases between. CDR3 sequence (DNA): TGCGCCAGCAGTCAGCCTCCGAATTGGCTGAACACTGAAGCTTTCTTT. This codes for CASSQPPNWLNTEAFF.

The V gene is TRBV7-9, the J gene TRBJ1-1; D possibly corresponds to TRBD1 (5 bases). The CDR3 extends over 14 amino acids. Deletions cut 1 base from V and 4 bases from J, with 10 bases between. The germline V gene has CDR1 SEHNR and CDR2 FQNEAQ (reference sequence). DNA of the CDR3: TGTGCCAGCAGCTTAGTAGGGGCGCTCACTGAAGCTTTCTTT. Translated, it gives CASSLVGALTEAFF.

The chain carries TRBV7-2 and TRBJ2-7; 11 nucleotides line up with TRBD1. Germline CDR1 SGHTA, CDR2 FQGNSA. The V and J ends lost 5 bases and 2 bases, in that order; junction bases with no gene match: 8. The CDR3 length is 16 residues. This chain's CDR3 is CASSTLWTGGAYEQYF. The CDR3, as DNA: TGTGCCAGCAGCACCCTGTGGACAGGGGGCGCCTACGAGCAGTACTTC.